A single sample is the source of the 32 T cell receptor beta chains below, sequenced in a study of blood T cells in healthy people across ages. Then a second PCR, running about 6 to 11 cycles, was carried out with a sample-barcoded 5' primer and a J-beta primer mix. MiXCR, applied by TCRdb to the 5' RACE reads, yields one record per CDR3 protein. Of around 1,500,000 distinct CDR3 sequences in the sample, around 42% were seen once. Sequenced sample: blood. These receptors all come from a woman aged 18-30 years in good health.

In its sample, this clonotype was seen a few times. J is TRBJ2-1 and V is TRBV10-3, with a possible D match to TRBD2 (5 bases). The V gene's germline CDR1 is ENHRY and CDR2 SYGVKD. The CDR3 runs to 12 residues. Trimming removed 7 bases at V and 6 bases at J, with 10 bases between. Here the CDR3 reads CAITTSGNEQFF. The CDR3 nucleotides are TGTGCCATCACAACTAGTGGCAATGAGCAGTTCTTC.

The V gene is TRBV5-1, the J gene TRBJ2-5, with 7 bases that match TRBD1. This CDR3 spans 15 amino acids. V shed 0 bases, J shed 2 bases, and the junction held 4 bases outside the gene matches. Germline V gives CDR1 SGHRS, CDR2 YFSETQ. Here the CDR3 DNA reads TGCGCCAGCAGCTTGGAGGGGGCCTTACAAGAGACCCAGTACTTC. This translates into CASSLEGALQETQYF.

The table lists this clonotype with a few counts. The CDR3 spells CASSFVGQYEQYF. DNA of the CDR3: TGTGCCAGCAGCTTTGTGGGGCAGTACGAGCAGTACTTC. The V call is TRBV7-9, the J call TRBJ2-7, with a possible D match to TRBD1 (5 bases). V was shortened by 3 bases and J by 4 bases, with 10 bases between the two germline ends. Germline values: CDR1 SEHNR, CDR2 FQNEAQ (reference sequence). This CDR3 region has 13 residues.

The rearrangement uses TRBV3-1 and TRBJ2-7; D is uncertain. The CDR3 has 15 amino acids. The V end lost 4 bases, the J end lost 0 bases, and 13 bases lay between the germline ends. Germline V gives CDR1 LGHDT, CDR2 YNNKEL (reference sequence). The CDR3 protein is CASSPGRHPSYEQYF. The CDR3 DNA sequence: TGTGCCAGCAGCCCTGGACGCCACCCCTCCTACGAGCAGTACTTC.

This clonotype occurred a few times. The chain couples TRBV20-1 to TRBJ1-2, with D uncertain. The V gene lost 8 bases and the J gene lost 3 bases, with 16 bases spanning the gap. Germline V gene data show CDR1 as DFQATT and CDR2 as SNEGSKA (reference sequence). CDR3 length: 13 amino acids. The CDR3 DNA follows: TGCAGTTGTACAACAGATTTTGACTATGGCTACACCTTC. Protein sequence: CSCTTDFDYGYTF.

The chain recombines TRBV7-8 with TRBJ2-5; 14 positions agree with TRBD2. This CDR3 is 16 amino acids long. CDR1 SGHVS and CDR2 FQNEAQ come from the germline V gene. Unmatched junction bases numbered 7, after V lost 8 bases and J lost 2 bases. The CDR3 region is CASGGLAGVGQETQYF. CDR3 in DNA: TGTGCCAGCGGGGGACTAGCGGGAGTAGGACAAGAGACCCAGTACTTC.

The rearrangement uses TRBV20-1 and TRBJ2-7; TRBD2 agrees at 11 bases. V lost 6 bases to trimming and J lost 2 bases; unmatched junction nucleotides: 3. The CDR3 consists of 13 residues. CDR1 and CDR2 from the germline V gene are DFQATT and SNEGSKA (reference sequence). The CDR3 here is CSATTSGTYEQYF. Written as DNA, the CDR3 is TGCAGTGCAACGACTAGCGGGACCTACGAGCAGTACTTC.

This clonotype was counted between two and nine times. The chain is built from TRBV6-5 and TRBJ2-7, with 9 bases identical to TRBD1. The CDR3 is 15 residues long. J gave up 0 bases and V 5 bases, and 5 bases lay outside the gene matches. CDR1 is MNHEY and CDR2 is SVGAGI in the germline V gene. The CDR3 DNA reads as TGTGCCAGCAGTCCCCGGGACAGGGACTCCTACGAGCAGTACTTC. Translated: CASSPRDRDSYEQYF.

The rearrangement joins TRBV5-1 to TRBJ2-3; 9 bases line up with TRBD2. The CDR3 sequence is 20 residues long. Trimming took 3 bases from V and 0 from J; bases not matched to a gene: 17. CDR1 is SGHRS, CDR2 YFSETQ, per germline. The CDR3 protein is CASSSPPGLAGPASTDTQYF. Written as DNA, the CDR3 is TGCGCCAGCAGCTCACCCCCGGGGCTAGCGGGGCCAGCTAGCACAGATACGCAGTATTTT.

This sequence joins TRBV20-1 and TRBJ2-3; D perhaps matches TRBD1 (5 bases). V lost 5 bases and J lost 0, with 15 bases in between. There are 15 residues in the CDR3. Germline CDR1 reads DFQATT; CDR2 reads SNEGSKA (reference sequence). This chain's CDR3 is CSALRGAQSTDTQYF. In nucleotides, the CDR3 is TGCAGTGCTCTCCGTGGGGCCCAAAGCACAGATACGCAGTATTTT.

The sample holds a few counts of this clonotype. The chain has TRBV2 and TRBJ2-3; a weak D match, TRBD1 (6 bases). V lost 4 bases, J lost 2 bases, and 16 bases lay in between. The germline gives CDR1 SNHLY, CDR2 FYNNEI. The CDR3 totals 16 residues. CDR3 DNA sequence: TGTGCCAGCAGTGCAGACGAGGGGGAGCCCACAGATACGCAGTATTTT. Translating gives CASSADEGEPTDTQYF. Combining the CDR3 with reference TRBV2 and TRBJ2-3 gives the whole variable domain EPEVTQTPSHQVTQMGQEVILRCVPISNHLYFYWYRQILGQKVEFLVSFYNNEISEKSEIFDDQFSVERPDGSNFTLKIRSTKLEDSAMYFCASSADEGEPTDTQYFGPGTRLTVL.

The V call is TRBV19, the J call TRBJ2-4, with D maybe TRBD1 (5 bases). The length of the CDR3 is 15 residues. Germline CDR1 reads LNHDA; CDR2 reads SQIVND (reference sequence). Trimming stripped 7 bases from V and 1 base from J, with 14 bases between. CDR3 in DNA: TGTGCCAGTAAGGGGAAAGTGTGGGCCAAAAACATTCAGTACTTC. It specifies CASKGKVWAKNIQYF.

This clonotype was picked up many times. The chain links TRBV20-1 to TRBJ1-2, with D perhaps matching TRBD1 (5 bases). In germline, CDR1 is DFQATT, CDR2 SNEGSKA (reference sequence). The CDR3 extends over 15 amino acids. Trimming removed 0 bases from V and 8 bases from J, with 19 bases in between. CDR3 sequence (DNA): TGCAGTGCTAGAGATGGGGCCAGGGAATTTGGCGGCTACACCTTC. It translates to CSARDGAREFGGYTF.

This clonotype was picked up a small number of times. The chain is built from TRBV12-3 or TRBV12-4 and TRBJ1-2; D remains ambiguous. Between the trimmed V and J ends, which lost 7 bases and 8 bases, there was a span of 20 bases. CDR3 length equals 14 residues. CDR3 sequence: CASKAGTVVWGYTF. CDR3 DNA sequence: TGTGCCAGCAAAGCGGGTACCGTGGTCTGGGGCTACACCTTC.

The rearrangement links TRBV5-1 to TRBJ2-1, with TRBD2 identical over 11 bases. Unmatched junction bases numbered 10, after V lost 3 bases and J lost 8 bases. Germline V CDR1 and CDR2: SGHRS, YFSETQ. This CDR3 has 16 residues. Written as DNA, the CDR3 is TGCGCCAGCAGCTCTAACCTACTAGCGGGGGCGGATGAGCAGTTCTTC. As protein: CASSSNLLAGADEQFF.

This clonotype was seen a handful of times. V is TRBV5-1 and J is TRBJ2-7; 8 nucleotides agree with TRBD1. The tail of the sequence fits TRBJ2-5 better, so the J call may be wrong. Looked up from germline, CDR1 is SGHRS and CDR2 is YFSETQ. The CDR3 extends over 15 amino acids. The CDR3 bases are TGCGCCAGCAGCATTGGACAGGGAAATGTGGAGACCCAGTACTTC. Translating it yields CASSIGQGNVETQYF.

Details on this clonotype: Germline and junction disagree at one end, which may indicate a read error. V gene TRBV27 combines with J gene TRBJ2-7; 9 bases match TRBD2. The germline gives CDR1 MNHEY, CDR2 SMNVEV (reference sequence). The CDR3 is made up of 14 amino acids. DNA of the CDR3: TGTGCCAGCAGCCCTAGCGGGATAAGCTACGAGCTGTACTTC. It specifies CASSPSGISYELYF.

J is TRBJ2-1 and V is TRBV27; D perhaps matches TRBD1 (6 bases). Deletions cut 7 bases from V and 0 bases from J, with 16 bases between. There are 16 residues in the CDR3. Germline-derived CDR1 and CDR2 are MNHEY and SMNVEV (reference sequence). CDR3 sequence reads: CASISSGTYSYNEQFF. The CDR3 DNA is TGTGCCAGCATCTCTTCGGGGACATACTCCTACAATGAGCAGTTCTTC.

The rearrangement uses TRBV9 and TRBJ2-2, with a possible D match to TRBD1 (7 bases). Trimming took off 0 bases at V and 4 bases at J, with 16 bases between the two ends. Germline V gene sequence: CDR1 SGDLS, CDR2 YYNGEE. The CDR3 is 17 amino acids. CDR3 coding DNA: TGTGCCAGCAGCGTAGGTGGAGGGACAGTGTTCACCGGGGAGCTGTTTTTT. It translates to CASSVGGGTVFTGELFF.

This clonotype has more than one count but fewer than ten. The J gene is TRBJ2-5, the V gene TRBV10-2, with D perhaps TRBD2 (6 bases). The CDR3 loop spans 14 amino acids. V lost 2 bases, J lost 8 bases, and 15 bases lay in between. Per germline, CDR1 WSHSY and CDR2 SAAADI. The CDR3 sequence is CASSEAGRYGTQYF. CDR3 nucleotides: TGCGCCAGCAGTGAGGCAGGGAGGTATGGAACCCAGTACTTC.

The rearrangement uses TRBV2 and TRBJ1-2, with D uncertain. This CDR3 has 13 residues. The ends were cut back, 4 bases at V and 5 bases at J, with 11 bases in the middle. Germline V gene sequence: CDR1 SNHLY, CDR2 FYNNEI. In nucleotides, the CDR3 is TGTGCCAGCAGTGTGGGCAACCCGTATGGCTACACCTTC. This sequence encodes CASSVGNPYGYTF.

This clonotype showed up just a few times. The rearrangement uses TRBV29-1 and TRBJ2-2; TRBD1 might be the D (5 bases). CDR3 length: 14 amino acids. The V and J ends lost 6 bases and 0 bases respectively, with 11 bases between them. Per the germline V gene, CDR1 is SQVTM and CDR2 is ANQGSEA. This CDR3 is CSVKGWSNTGELFF. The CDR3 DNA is TGCAGCGTGAAGGGGTGGTCGAACACCGGGGAGCTGTTTTTT.

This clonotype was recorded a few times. CDR3 sequence (DNA): TGTGCCAGCAGCCAAGGGGACCAGGGGGACACTGAGGGCACTGAAGCTTTCTTT. Its translation: CASSQGDQGDTEGTEAFF. The V call is TRBV3-1, the J call TRBJ1-1; 7 bases fit TRBD1. Germline CDR1 and CDR2: LGHDT and YNNKEL (reference sequence). The CDR3 has 18 amino acids. J was trimmed by 4 bases and V by 1 base; bases with no gene match: 15.

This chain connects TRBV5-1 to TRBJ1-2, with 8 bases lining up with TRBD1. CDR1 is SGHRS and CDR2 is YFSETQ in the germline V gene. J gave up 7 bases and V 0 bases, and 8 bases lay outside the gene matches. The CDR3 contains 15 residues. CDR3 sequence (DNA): TGCGCCAGCAGCTTGGATGCAGGGGGCCGGGGTGGCTACACCTTC. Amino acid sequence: CASSLDAGGRGGYTF. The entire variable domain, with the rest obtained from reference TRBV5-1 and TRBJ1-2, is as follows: KAGVTQTPRYLIKTRGQQVTLSCSPISGHRSVSWYQQTPGQGLQFLFEYFSETQRNKGNFPGRFSGRQFSNSRSEMNVSTLELGDSALYLCASSLDAGGRGGYTFGSGTRLTVV.

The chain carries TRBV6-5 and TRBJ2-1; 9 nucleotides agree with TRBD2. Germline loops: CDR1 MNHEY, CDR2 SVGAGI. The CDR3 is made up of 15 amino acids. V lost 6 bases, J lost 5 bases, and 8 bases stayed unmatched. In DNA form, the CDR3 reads TGTGCCAGCAGGCTAGTAGCGGGGGTCGACAATGAGCAGTTCTTC. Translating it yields CASRLVAGVDNEQFF.

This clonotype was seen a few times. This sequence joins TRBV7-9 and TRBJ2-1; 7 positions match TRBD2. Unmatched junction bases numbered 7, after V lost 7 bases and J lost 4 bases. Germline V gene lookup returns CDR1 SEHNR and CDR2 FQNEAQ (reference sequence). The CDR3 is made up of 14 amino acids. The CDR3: CASTQAGKYNEQFF. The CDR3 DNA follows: TGTGCCAGCACCCAAGCGGGAAAGTACAATGAGCAGTTCTTC.

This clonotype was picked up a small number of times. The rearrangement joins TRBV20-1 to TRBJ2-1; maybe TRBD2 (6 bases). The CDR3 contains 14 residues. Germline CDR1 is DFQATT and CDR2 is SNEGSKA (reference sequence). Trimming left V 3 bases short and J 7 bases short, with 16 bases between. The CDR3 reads CSASGREEGNEQFF. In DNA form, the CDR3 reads TGCAGTGCTAGCGGGCGGGAAGAGGGGAATGAGCAGTTCTTC.

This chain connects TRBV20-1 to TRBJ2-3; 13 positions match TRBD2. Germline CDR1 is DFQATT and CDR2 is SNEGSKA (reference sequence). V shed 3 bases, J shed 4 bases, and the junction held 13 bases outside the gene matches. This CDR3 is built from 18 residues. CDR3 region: CSARELAGGPRVADTQYF. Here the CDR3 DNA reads TGCAGTGCTAGGGAACTAGCGGGAGGGCCGAGGGTGGCAGATACGCAGTATTTT.

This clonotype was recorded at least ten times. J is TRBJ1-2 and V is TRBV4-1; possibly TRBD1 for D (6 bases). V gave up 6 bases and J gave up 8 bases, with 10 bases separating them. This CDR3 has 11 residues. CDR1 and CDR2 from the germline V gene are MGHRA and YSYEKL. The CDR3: CASSRDRGYTF. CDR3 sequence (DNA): TGCGCCAGCAGTCGCGACAGGGGCTACACCTTC.

The CDR3 nucleotides are TGTGCCAGCAGCTCAGGACAGGGTTGGCAGCCCCAGCATTTT. Translated: CASSSGQGWQPQHF. The chain employs TRBV9 and TRBJ1-5; TRBD1 aligns across 8 bases. Germline-derived CDR1 and CDR2 are SGDLS and YYNGEE. Trimming cost V 4 bases and J 7 bases; bases outside gene matches: 7. This CDR3 has 14 residues.

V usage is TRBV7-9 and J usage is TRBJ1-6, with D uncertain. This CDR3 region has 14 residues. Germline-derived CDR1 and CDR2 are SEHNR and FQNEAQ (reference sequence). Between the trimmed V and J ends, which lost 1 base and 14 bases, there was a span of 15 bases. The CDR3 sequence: CASSLVGPIAALHF. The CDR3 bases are TGTGCCAGCAGCTTAGTAGGCCCGATTGCAGCCCTCCACTTT.

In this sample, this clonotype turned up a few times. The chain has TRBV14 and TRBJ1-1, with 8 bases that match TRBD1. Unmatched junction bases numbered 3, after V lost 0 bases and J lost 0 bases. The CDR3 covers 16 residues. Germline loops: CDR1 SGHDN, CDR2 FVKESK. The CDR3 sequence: CASSQDWGQVNTEAFF. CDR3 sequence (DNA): TGTGCCAGCAGCCAAGATTGGGGACAGGTGAACACTGAAGCTTTCTTT.